This T cell receptor beta chain was retrieved from a study of low-dose radiotherapy and immunotherapy resistance in tumors (dated by TCRdb to between 2021 and 2024). In the study overall: In Cohort 1, each fraction delivered 0.5 Gy every 2 weeks, and the prescribed total PTV dose was 6.5 Gy. For Cohort 2, the dose was 1 Gy per fraction given every two weeks, adding up to 13 Gy in total across 26 weeks. Patients were given nivolumab as a 240 mg flat dose every two weeks and ipilimumab at 1 mg/kg every six weeks, with both drugs delivered intravenously. The trial did not randomize participants into treatment groups. Cyclophosphamide 200 mg/m2 was administered intravenously every two weeks, one day before each radiation and immunotherapy administration. Eight patients were included in the translational analysis, namely three from the first dose cohort plus the first five from the second dose cohort. Aspirin 300 mg was taken orally once daily by patients for four cycles, starting on cycle 1 day 1.

The meaning of the sample's time point label: after trial treatment. The sample's treatment or condition label, decoded: LDRT plus nivolumab, ipilimumab, low-dose cyclophosphamide and aspirin (RACIN trial). The donors came from RACIN, which was a single-arm phase I dose-escalation trial that paired nivolumab and ipilimumab with aspirin, low-dose cyclophosphamide and low-dose radiotherapy. To be eligible, a patient needed to have an advanced solid tumor that was TIL-negative. First-strand cDNA was synthesized with Superscript III and a set of TRAV- and TRBV-specific primers, covering both TCRalpha and TCRbeta chains. TCRs were amplified for 20 PCR cycles with Phusion, using a constant-region primer paired with the adapter attached to the V primers. The MessageAmp II aRNA Amplification Kit was used to amplify the isolated mRNA, with in vitro transcription run for approximately 15 hours at 37 degrees C. The Dynabeads mRNA DIRECT Purification Kit was used to isolate the mRNA for TCR sequencing. Indexed Illumina adapters were added in a second Phusion PCR of 20 to 30 cycles, after which AMPure XP beads were used to purify the products. Deep sequencing of the TCRalpha and TCRbeta libraries was carried out on an Illumina MiniSeq instrument. Turning to the authors' computational methods: Using custom Perl scripts, TCR sequences encoding the same protein were pooled, out-of-frame sequences were removed, and the abundance of each clonotype was computed. TCR sequences supported by only a single read were excluded from analysis. Repertoire metrics included Shannon entropy, Gini index, clonality, richness, and frequency of TCRs shared between repertoires. The raw public reads went through TCRdb reprocessing: fastp at Q25, MiXCR clone calling, in-frame beta chains kept. Each entry merges the rows of one CDR3 protein and shows their most common DNA and genes. These V and J calls are TCRdb output, not the study's own analysis. This sample gives 39,000 or so distinct CDR3 sequences in total; around 20% of them show up just once. The ten most abundant clones make up about 8.3% of the sample.

This clonotype was detected ten times or more. There is no known antigen for this receptor. Per-base qualities were not stored, and no clone one base away is much larger. Between the V and J ends, shortened by 3 bases and 7 bases respectively, the junction contains 15 bases. CDR1 SGHAT and CDR2 FQNNGV were looked up in the germline V gene. Including the terminal cysteine and phenylalanine, the CDR3 comprises 15 residues. Only the CDR3 DNA is retained, 45 bases long and in frame from the first base. This TCR derives from a female donor with ovarian cancer. The sequencing here drew on PBMCs, taken after low-dose radiotherapy plus immunotherapy. The chain employs TRBV11-2 and TRBJ2-2; the D gene cannot be named for sure. Read as DNA, the sequence is TGTGCCAGCAGCTTGAACCCCGCTCTGGACGGGGAGCTGTTTTTT. It codes for CASSLNPALDGELFF.